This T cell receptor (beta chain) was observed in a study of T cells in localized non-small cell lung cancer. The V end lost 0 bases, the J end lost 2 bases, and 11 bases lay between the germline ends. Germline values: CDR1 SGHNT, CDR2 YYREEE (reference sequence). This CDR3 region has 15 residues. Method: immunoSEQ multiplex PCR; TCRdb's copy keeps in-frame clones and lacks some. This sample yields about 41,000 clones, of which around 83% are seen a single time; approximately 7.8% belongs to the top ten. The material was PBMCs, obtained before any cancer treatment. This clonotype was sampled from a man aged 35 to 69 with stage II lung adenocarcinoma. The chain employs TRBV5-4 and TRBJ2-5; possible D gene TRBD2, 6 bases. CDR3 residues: CASSLAHRGQETQYF. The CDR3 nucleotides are TGTGCCAGCAGCTTGGCTCACCGGGGGCAAGAGACCCAGTACTTC.